These 29 T cell receptor beta chains originate from one sample sequenced in a study of cytotoxic CD8 clonotypes in ibrutinib-treated CLL. The method was immunoSEQ multiplex PCR; TCRdb's version includes in-frame clones alone and lacks a portion of them. Of 40,000 or so clones listed, nearly 70% are singletons. The material sequenced was PBMCs, taken after 12 months of ibrutinib treatment. These receptors were collected from a human donor with chronic lymphocytic leukemia.

In its sample, this clone is medium-sized. This chain connects TRBV7-9 to TRBJ1-5; a weak D match, TRBD1 (6 bases). Germline-derived CDR1 and CDR2 are SEHNR and FQNEAQ (reference sequence). The CDR3 is made up of 16 amino acids. V lost 7 bases and J lost 4, with 20 bases in between. The DNA for the CDR3 is TGTGCCAGCACCCCCTTGGGCGCGGGGGCAAATCAGCCCCAGCATTTT. Its protein product is CASTPLGAGANQPQHF.

The CDR3 loop reads CASRGGDILGNQPQHF. CDR3 DNA sequence: TGTGCCAGCAGGGGGGGGGATATATTAGGCAATCAGCCCCAGCATTTT. The chain has TRBV28 and TRBJ1-5; a possible D gene is TRBD1 (5 bases). Looked up from germline, CDR1 is MDHEN and CDR2 is SYDVKM. This CDR3 region has 16 residues. Between the trimmed V and J ends, which lost 6 bases and 2 bases, there was a span of 17 bases.

V is TRBV7-9 and J is TRBJ1-1; D might be TRBD1 (5 bases). The V gene's germline CDR1 is SEHNR and CDR2 FQNEAQ (reference sequence). V lost 1 base and J lost 1, with 10 bases in between. The CDR3 contains 15 residues. CDR3 sequence reads: CASSLGRERNTEAFF. CDR3 bases: TGTGCCAGCAGCTTAGGCAGGGAGAGGAACACTGAAGCTTTCTTT.

CDR3 protein: CASSMFPEDTQYF. The CDR3 DNA follows: TGTGCCAGTAGTATGTTCCCCGAGGATACGCAGTATTTT. J is TRBJ2-3 and V is TRBV19; D call uncertain. V was pared by 3 bases and J by 6 bases, with 10 bases between. Germline-derived CDR1 and CDR2 are LNHDA and SQIVND (reference sequence). This CDR3 comprises 13 residues.

V usage is TRBV7-7 and J usage is TRBJ2-5; 7 bases line up with TRBD1. Germline assignment: CDR1 SSHAT and CDR2 FNYEAQ (reference sequence). The ends lost 0 bases at V and 2 bases at J; junction bases unmatched: 3. The CDR3 has 15 amino acids. For the CDR3, the DNA is TGTGCCAGCAGCTTAGCAGGGGGCGGTCAAGAGACCCAGTACTTC. It encodes CASSLAGGGQETQYF.

The chain recombines TRBV5-6 with TRBJ2-7, with unresolved D. Trimming took off 0 bases at V and 3 bases at J, with 10 bases between the two ends. The CDR3 extends over 14 amino acids. Per germline, CDR1 SGHDT and CDR2 YYEEEE. In DNA form, the CDR3 reads TGTGCCAGCAGCTTGGGTGGAGCCTTCTACGAGCAGTACTTC. Protein: CASSLGGAFYEQYF.

The CDR3 loop is CASSEAEGGLYGYTF. The CDR3 DNA is TGTGCCAGCAGTGAAGCTGAGGGGGGACTCTATGGCTACACCTTC. The chain uses TRBV6-1 and TRBJ1-2, with D possibly matching TRBD1 (6 bases). Germline values: CDR1 MNHNS, CDR2 SASEGT. The CDR3 totals 15 residues. The V and J ends lost 0 bases and 4 bases respectively, with 12 bases between them.

V usage is TRBV7-9 and J usage is TRBJ2-7; TRBD1 is a possible D gene (5 bases). The length of the CDR3 is 14 residues. Germline V gene sequence: CDR1 SEHNR, CDR2 FQNEAQ (reference sequence). V dropped 1 base and J dropped 2 bases, with 9 bases sitting between them. Here the CDR3 DNA reads TGTGCCAGCAGCTTAGGGACAACCACCTACGAGCAGTACTTC. It yields the protein CASSLGTTTYEQYF.

The chain is built from TRBV2 and TRBJ2-7; 7 positions agree with TRBD2. Germline trimming cut 4 bases from V and 7 bases from J; bases unmatched to any gene: 16. CDR3 length: 16 amino acids. Germline lookup yields CDR1 SNHLY and CDR2 FYNNEI. The CDR3 nucleotides read TGTGCCAGCAGTGTTCGGGTAGCGGGCGATTATGGGGAGCAGTACTTC. It translates to CASSVRVAGDYGEQYF.

The chain is built from TRBV4-1 and TRBJ2-3; TRBD2 matches at 10 bases. Losses at the gene ends were 0 bases for V and 3 bases for J; bases not matched to a gene: 9. The CDR3 sequence is 18 residues long. In germline, CDR1 is MGHRA, CDR2 YSYEKL. CDR3 DNA sequence: TGCGCCAGCAGCCAAGAGAGCGGGAGGGCCTTTGGTACAGATACGCAGTATTTT. Its translation: CASSQESGRAFGTDTQYF.

J is TRBJ2-5 and V is TRBV7-8, with D possibly called TRBD1 or TRBD2 (5 bases each). The CDR3 is 15 amino acids. With 2 bases removed from V and 1 base from J, the gap between germline ends came to 11 bases. The germline V gene encodes CDR1 SGHVS and CDR2 FQNEAQ. CDR3 nucleotide sequence: TGTGCCAGCAGCTTATCGCAGGGAGCCCAAGAGACCCAGTACTTC. This sequence encodes CASSLSQGAQETQYF.

The chain joins TRBV11-3 to TRBJ2-7, with D unclear. Germline loops: CDR1 SGHNT, CDR2 YENEEA. The germline V and J ends were trimmed by 4 bases and 2 bases, with 3 bases remaining between them. CDR3 length equals 11 residues. The CDR3 loop reads CASSSAYEQYF. The DNA of the CDR3 is TGTGCCAGCAGCTCAGCCTACGAGCAGTACTTC.

The chain links TRBV30 to TRBJ2-7; weak D call: TRBD1 (6 bases). The CDR3 is made up of 15 amino acids. The V and J ends lost 8 bases and 2 bases respectively, with 22 bases between them. Looked up from germline, CDR1 is GTSNPN and CDR2 is SVGIG (reference sequence). The chain's CDR3 is CAGRDTQVGPYEQYF. CDR3 DNA: TGTGCCGGAAGGGACACCCAAGTTGGTCCCTACGAGCAGTACTTC. Combining the CDR3 with reference TRBV30 and TRBJ2-7 gives the whole variable domain SQTIHQWPATLVQPVGSPLSLECTVEGTSNPNLYWYRQAAGRGLQLLFYSVGIGQISSEVPQNLSASRPQDRQFILSSKKLLLSDSGFYLCAGRDTQVGPYEQYFGPGTRLTVT.

The table lists this clone with a few counts. CDR3 protein: CASSFLGTQYF. CDR3 nucleotide sequence: TGTGCCAGCAGCTTTCTTGGTACGCAGTATTTT. The chain couples TRBV5-4 to TRBJ2-3; D unresolved. Trimming stripped 2 bases from V and 8 bases from J, with 6 bases between. There are 11 residues in the CDR3. Germline assignment: CDR1 SGHNT and CDR2 YYREEE (reference sequence).

This clone was found a few times. The V and J genes are TRBV14 and TRBJ1-1; D gene ambiguous. Trimming cost V 5 bases and J 5 bases, with 9 bases left between them. CDR1 SGHDN and CDR2 FVKESK come from the germline V gene. The CDR3 totals 12 residues. The CDR3 loop reads CASSEGRTEAFF. CDR3 DNA: TGTGCCAGCAGCGAAGGCCGAACTGAAGCTTTCTTT.

This clone was recorded a few times. The gene calls are TRBV11-2 and TRBJ1-5, with 9 bases aligning to TRBD1. Germline CDR1 is SGHAT and CDR2 is FQNNGV. The CDR3 has 14 residues. The V and J ends lost 4 bases and 6 bases, in that order; junction bases with no gene match: 4. In nucleotides, the CDR3 is TGTGCCAGCAGCTCCCAGACAGGGGGTCAGCCCCAGCATTTT. Translating gives CASSSQTGGQPQHF.

This sequence joins TRBV7-2 and TRBJ2-7; 10 nucleotides match TRBD2. The CDR3 extends over 13 amino acids. The J segment lost 6 bases and the V segment lost 9 bases, leaving 8 bases of the junction unmatched. Germline V lookup: CDR1 SGHTA, CDR2 FQGNSA. CDR3 protein: CASSLAGVGEQYF. The CDR3 nucleotides read TGTGCCAGTTCTCTAGCGGGAGTCGGCGAGCAGTACTTC.

Here the CDR3 reads CSARVMGVYTF. For the CDR3, the DNA is TGCAGTGCTAGAGTGATGGGGGTATACACCTTC. The rearrangement links TRBV20-1 to TRBJ1-2, with TRBD1 as a possible D gene (5 bases). This CDR3 is built from 11 residues. From germline, CDR1 is DFQATT and CDR2 SNEGSKA (reference sequence). V shed 1 base and J shed 11 bases, with 11 bases lying between them.

The chain has TRBV30 and TRBJ2-7, with 12 bases identical to TRBD1. The CDR3 runs 15 residues. Germline V gene lookup returns CDR1 GTSNPN and CDR2 SVGIG (reference sequence). V was pared by 1 base and J by 2 bases, with 3 bases of the junction left unmatched. CDR3 DNA: TGTGCCTGGAGTGAGGGGACAGGGGGCCCCTACGAGCAGTACTTC. This gives the protein CAWSEGTGGPYEQYF.

The rearrangement joins TRBV5-8 to TRBJ1-3; D is possibly TRBD1 (5 bases). Germline V gene sequence: CDR1 SGHTS, CDR2 YDEGEE. The germline V and J ends were trimmed by 4 bases and 2 bases, with 13 bases remaining between them. The CDR3 is 15 amino acids. DNA of the CDR3: TGTGCCAGCAGCATAGGACAACATACTGGAAACACCATATATTTT. This codes for CASSIGQHTGNTIYF.

The chain carries TRBV9 and TRBJ2-2; 7 bases map to TRBD2. Germline assignment: CDR1 SGDLS and CDR2 YYNGEE. The CDR3 is 14 residues long. V dropped 4 bases and J dropped 6; count of bases not matched to a gene: 6. The DNA for the CDR3 is TGTGCCAGCAGCCGCTCTAGCGGTCCCGGGGAGCTGTTTTTT. Translated, it gives CASSRSSGPGELFF.

The chain combines TRBV4-1 with TRBJ1-5; 10 bases match TRBD1. The CDR3 contains 16 residues. CDR1 is MGHRA and CDR2 is YSYEKL in the germline V gene. Losses at the gene ends were 4 bases for V and 2 bases for J; bases not matched to a gene: 5. The CDR3 DNA is TGCGCCAGCAGCCCTTCCGGGACAGGGGGCAATCAGCCCCAGCATTTT. Translation: CASSPSGTGGNQPQHF.

The chain employs TRBV10-1 and TRBJ1-2; D is undetermined. The CDR3 consists of 14 residues. Trimming shortened V by 2 bases and J by 4 bases, and 11 bases separated the two germline ends. Germline V gene data show CDR1 as WNHNN and CDR2 as SYGVQD (reference sequence). The CDR3 spells CASSEGRNSYGYTF. CDR3 nucleotides: TGCGCCAGCAGTGAGGGACGGAACTCCTATGGCTACACCTTC.

CDR3 amino acids: CASSLRGSGRALREQFF. The CDR3 DNA reads as TGTGCCAGCAGTTTGAGGGGGAGCGGGAGGGCCTTGCGCGAGCAGTTCTTC. This rearrangement joins TRBV28 to TRBJ2-1; TRBD2 agrees at 10 bases. After removal of 3 bases from V and 10 bases from J, the junction contained 15 bases not matched to a gene. Germline CDR1 and CDR2: MDHEN and SYDVKM. The CDR3 consists of 17 residues.

This clone has just a few counts. Compared with germline, one end of the junction differs, possibly owing to a read error. The V and J genes are TRBV7-2 and TRBJ2-7; no clear D gene. CDR3 length: 11 residues. Germline V gene sequence: CDR1 SGHTA, CDR2 FQGNSA. In DNA form, the CDR3 reads TGTGCCAGCAGGTTAGCCTACGAGCAGTACTTC. This codes for CASRLAYEQYF.

V usage is TRBV19 and J usage is TRBJ2-1; weak D call: TRBD2 (6 bases). Between the trimmed V and J ends, which lost 3 bases and 7 bases, there was a span of 13 bases. The CDR3 sequence is 14 residues long. In germline, CDR1 is LNHDA, CDR2 SQIVND (reference sequence). The CDR3 loop reads CASSISGPGNEQFF. CDR3 bases: TGTGCCAGTAGTATTAGCGGACCCGGGAATGAGCAGTTCTTC.

The rearrangement uses TRBV19 and TRBJ2-3, with D possibly TRBD1 on 5 matching bases. The length of the CDR3 is 15 residues. CDR1 is LNHDA and CDR2 is SQIVND in the germline V gene (reference sequence). Trimming left V 3 bases short and J 0 bases short, with 10 bases between. As DNA, the CDR3 is TGTGCCAGTAGTATCCAGACAGCTAGCACAGATACGCAGTATTTT. Protein product: CASSIQTASTDTQYF.

This clone was recorded a few times. The V and J genes are TRBV11-3 and TRBJ2-2; D may be TRBD2 (5 bases). This CDR3 spans 15 amino acids. V lost 5 bases, J lost 5 bases, and 15 bases lay in between. Germline V gene sequence: CDR1 SGHNT, CDR2 YENEEA. CDR3 nucleotides: TGTGCCAGCAGCCCGGAAGGCGGAGGTACCGGGGAGCTGTTTTTT. Translation gives CASSPEGGGTGELFF.

This clone occurred a few times. The rearrangement links TRBV6-1 to TRBJ1-4, with 10 bases matching TRBD1. The V segment lost 8 bases and the J segment 12 bases; nucleotides outside the gene matches: 9. The CDR3 consists of 13 residues. CDR1 and CDR2 (germline): MNHNS, SASEGT. The CDR3 is CASADRGPAELFF. CDR3 nucleotides: TGTGCCAGCGCTGACAGGGGGCCTGCGGAACTGTTTTTT.